The T cell receptor beta chain under discussion was sequenced for a study of shared clonotypes between healthy human individuals. V gave up 5 bases and J gave up 3 bases; unmatched junction bases: 7. From germline, CDR1 is SGHTA and CDR2 FQGNSA. The CDR3 is 16 residues long. The data were produced by immunoSEQ multiplex PCR, yet TCRdb's version contains in-frame clones alone and is incomplete. Of approximately 980,000 clones detected, 76% appear once; the ten largest clones hold roughly 1.5%. This sequence was found in a man in his late teens or twenties in good health. The material sequenced was memory CD4+ T cells sorted from blood. Specified subset: CD45RA-negative fraction. The rearrangement links TRBV7-2 to TRBJ2-3; 11 bases agree with TRBD2. CDR3 loop: CASSLLAGGWTDTQYF. DNA for the CDR3: TGTGCCAGCAGCCTTCTAGCGGGAGGTTGGACAGATACGCAGTATTTT.